This TCR beta chain was recorded in a study of CD8 T cells in Susac syndrome. Germline V gene lookup returns CDR1 SQVTM and CDR2 ANQGSEA. J was trimmed by 3 bases and V by 6 bases; bases with no gene match: 3. The CDR3 covers 14 residues. An input of about 0.45 to 1 ug of RNA was subjected to reverse transcription using random hexamers. It was immunoSEQ multiplex PCR that amplified TCR beta CDR3 across 54 Vbeta and 13 Jbeta. TCRdb analysed the immunoSEQ multiplex PCR reads with MiXCR anew, one entry per CDR3 protein. The repertoire holds roughly 330,000 distinct CDR3 sequences, with around 90% as singletons. Broader study findings: An acknowledgment was made by the study that its TCR sequencing and HLA analysis involved relatively few individuals.

In regard to this clonotype: Its specificity is unknown.

TCR beta from blood CD8+ and CD4+ T cells was sequenced. Negative isolation was used for CD8+ and CD4+ T cells, and FACS enrichment was applied to TEMRA cells. The V call is TRBV29-1, the J call TRBJ2-2; 11 bases fit TRBD1. The sequenced sample was CD4+ T cells from PBMCs. This receptor was obtained from a human donor with multiple sclerosis. The CDR3 DNA is TGCAGCGTGCTGGGACAGGGGGACACCGGGGAGCTGTTTTTT. Translated: CSVLGQGDTGELFF.